Shown below are 25 T cell receptor beta chains from a single sample sequenced in a study of blood T cell repertoires in COVID-19. The method was immunoSEQ multiplex PCR; TCRdb's version includes in-frame clones alone and lacks a portion of them. The data contain tens of thousands of clones, roughly 90% of them singletons. The sample taken for sequencing was peripheral blood. Receptors were obtained from a man aged 55 to 70 with active COVID-19.

V and J are TRBV7-2 and TRBJ1-3; TRBD1 is a possible D gene (5 bases). The V gene lost 5 bases and the J gene lost 4 bases, with 18 bases spanning the gap. Germline V gene sequence: CDR1 SGHTA, CDR2 FQGNSA. The CDR3 is 16 amino acids. DNA of the CDR3: TGTGCCAGCAGCCCACGTTGGGGGGTAGGAGGAAACACCATATATTTT. Translated, it gives CASSPRWGVGGNTIYF.

The gene calls are TRBV27 and TRBJ1-2; TRBD1 matches 7 bases. The V gene's germline CDR1 is MNHEY and CDR2 SMNVEV (reference sequence). The CDR3 is made up of 16 amino acids. The J segment lost 1 base and the V segment lost 3 bases, leaving 8 bases of the junction unmatched. This CDR3 reads CASSLAGAGGNYGYTF. The CDR3 DNA sequence: TGTGCCAGCAGTTTGGCCGGGGCAGGGGGTAACTATGGCTACACCTTC.

This sequence joins TRBV7-8 and TRBJ1-5; D perhaps matches TRBD1 (5 bases). Germline V gene sequence: CDR1 SGHVS, CDR2 FQNEAQ. This CDR3 spans 16 amino acids. The V end lost 5 bases, the J end lost 5 bases, and 19 bases lay between the germline ends. The CDR3 bases are TGTGCCAGCAGCACCCGGGGGGGAGGGAGCGATCAGCCCCAGCATTTT. Translation gives CASSTRGGGSDQPQHF.

A note on this clone: One end of the junction varies from germline; a read error may be responsible. CDR3 nucleotides: TGTGCTAGCAGCTTAGGGCCTGGCGGGAGCTACGAGCAGTACTTC. It translates to CASSLGPGGSYEQYF. The chain combines TRBV7-7 with TRBJ2-7, with TRBD2 matching 7 bases. This CDR3 has 15 residues. The germline V gene has CDR1 SSHAT and CDR2 FNYEAQ (reference sequence). The whole variable domain, filled in from reference TRBV7-7 and TRBJ2-7, reads GAGVSQSPRYKVTKRGQDVTLRCDPISSHATLYWYQQALGQGPEFLTYFNYEAQPDKSGLPSDRFSAERPEGSISTLTIQRTEQRDSAMYRCASSLGPGGSYEQYFGPGTRLTVT.

This chain connects TRBV5-4 to TRBJ2-1, with D maybe TRBD2 (6 bases). The CDR3 runs to 15 residues. Trimming pared 2 bases from V and 5 bases from J, leaving 14 bases between. Germline values: CDR1 SGHNT, CDR2 YYREEE (reference sequence). CDR3 in DNA: TGTGCCAGCAGCTTCGGACTACTCCTTGACAATGAGCAGTTCTTC. It codes for CASSFGLLLDNEQFF.

The rearrangement links TRBV19 to TRBJ1-1; perhaps TRBD1 as D (6 bases). CDR3 length: 15 amino acids. Germline loops: CDR1 LNHDA, CDR2 SQIVND (reference sequence). The V gene lost 1 base and the J gene lost 1 base, with 10 bases spanning the gap. CDR3 coding DNA: TGTGCCAGTAGTATAGGGACAGCTAAGAACACTGAAGCTTTCTTT. It translates to CASSIGTAKNTEAFF.

The rearrangement joins TRBV3-1 (or the pseudogene TRBV3-2) to TRBJ2-3, with D maybe TRBD2 (7 bases). This CDR3 is 18 amino acids long. Trimming pared 3 bases from V and 1 base from J, leaving 20 bases between. CDR1 is LGHDT, CDR2 YNNKEL, per germline (reference sequence). DNA for the CDR3: TGTGCCAGCAGCCACCCCGGGGGGCACCCCGGGGGCACAGATACGCAGTATTTT. The encoded protein is CASSHPGGHPGGTDTQYF.

The chain joins TRBV7-2 to TRBJ2-5; unclear D gene. Trimming took 0 bases from V and 1 from J, leaving 12 bases between them. The CDR3 is 16 amino acids. Per the germline V gene, CDR1 is SGHTA and CDR2 is FQGNSA. CDR3 sequence: CASSLAGGQSQETQYF. The CDR3 nucleotides read TGTGCCAGCAGCTTAGCGGGTGGGCAAAGCCAAGAGACCCAGTACTTC.

The chain joins TRBV11-2 to TRBJ2-1; D is possibly TRBD1 (5 bases). V shed 3 bases and J shed 13 bases, with 13 bases lying between them. Germline CDR1 reads SGHAT; CDR2 reads FQNNGV. This CDR3 is built from 12 residues. CDR3 sequence: CASSLLGAVQFF. The CDR3 DNA follows: TGTGCCAGCAGCTTGTTAGGGGCAGTACAGTTCTTC.

J is TRBJ2-1 and V is TRBV28, with a tentative D call TRBD2 (5 bases). Germline lookup yields CDR1 MDHEN and CDR2 SYDVKM. V was clipped by 3 bases and J by 0 bases, with 15 bases between them. This CDR3 contains 17 residues. The CDR3 sequence is CASSFPSYTPSYNEQFF. The CDR3 DNA follows: TGTGCCAGCAGTTTCCCTAGCTATACCCCCTCCTACAATGAGCAGTTCTTC.

This clone has just a few counts. The chain couples TRBV12-3 or TRBV12-4 to TRBJ1-3; D not certain. This CDR3 region has 13 residues. The V end lost 3 bases, the J end lost 9 bases, and 12 bases lay between the germline ends. CDR3 DNA sequence: TGTGCCAGCAGTTTCCGGGTTCGGTCCACCATATATTTT. Translating it yields CASSFRVRSTIYF.

This clone was seen a single time. V usage is TRBV7-8 and J usage is TRBJ1-3; 7 bases are shared with TRBD1. In germline, CDR1 is SGHVS, CDR2 FQNEAQ. The length of the CDR3 is 16 residues. With V trimmed by 3 bases and J by 0 bases, 5 bases remained unmatched. CDR3 region: CASSLGQPSSGNTIYF. CDR3 bases: TGTGCCAGCAGCTTGGGACAGCCGAGCTCTGGAAACACCATATATTTT.

This chain connects TRBV3-1 (or the pseudogene TRBV3-2) to TRBJ1-6, with TRBD1 matching 9 bases. This CDR3 has 16 amino acids. With V trimmed by 4 bases and J by 10 bases, 11 bases remained unmatched. Germline V gives CDR1 LGHDT, CDR2 YNNKEL (reference sequence). The CDR3 bases are TGTGCCAGCAGCCGCTCCGGACAGGGGATGGACTCACCCCTCCACTTT. Protein sequence: CASSRSGQGMDSPLHF.

This chain joins TRBV4-1 and TRBJ1-2; no firm D call. The CDR3 length is 14 residues. V dropped 1 base and J dropped 5 bases, with 11 bases sitting between them. Germline CDR1 reads MGHRA; CDR2 reads YSYEKL. The CDR3 nucleotides read TGCGCCAGCAGCCAAGGCGGAGAACAATATGGCTACACCTTC. Protein sequence: CASSQGGEQYGYTF.

The V call is TRBV6-6, the J call TRBJ2-7; D uncertain. The germline V gene has CDR1 MNHNY and CDR2 SVGAGI (reference sequence). Trimming shortened V by 2 bases and J by 6 bases, and 8 bases separated the two germline ends. This CDR3 has 12 residues. The CDR3 sequence is CASSYLGSEQYF. The CDR3 DNA follows: TGTGCCAGCAGTTACCTCGGGTCCGAGCAGTACTTC.

The chain employs TRBV2 and TRBJ2-2; 7 bases are shared with TRBD1. The trim removed 10 bases at V and 0 bases at J, leaving 5 bases unmatched. CDR1 SNHLY and CDR2 FYNNEI come from the germline V gene. The CDR3 extends over 14 amino acids. As DNA, the CDR3 is TGTGCCACGTACAGGGGAACGAACACCGGGGAGCTGTTTTTT. It codes for CATYRGTNTGELFF.

The J gene is TRBJ2-5, the V gene TRBV5-4, with 9 bases lining up with TRBD1. The CDR3 is 15 residues long. Trimming removed 2 bases from V and 6 bases from J; junction bases left unmatched: 8. Germline CDR1 is SGHNT and CDR2 is YYREEE (reference sequence). The CDR3 loop is CASSLIGQGLKTQYF. The DNA of the CDR3 is TGTGCCAGCAGCTTAATAGGACAGGGGTTGAAGACCCAGTACTTC.

The chain has TRBV10-3 and TRBJ2-7; 8 nucleotides match TRBD1. There are 14 residues in the CDR3. Trimming took 4 bases from V and 6 from J; bases not matched to a gene: 8. Germline V gene data show CDR1 as ENHRY and CDR2 as SYGVKD. The CDR3 here is CAISGTTGAGEQYF. In DNA form, the CDR3 reads TGTGCCATCAGTGGGACGACAGGGGCAGGCGAGCAGTACTTC.

V usage is TRBV5-1 and J usage is TRBJ2-5; a weak D match, TRBD2 (5 bases). Germline V lookup: CDR1 SGHRS, CDR2 YFSETQ. Trimming removed 4 bases from V and 5 bases from J, with 15 bases in between. This CDR3 has 14 amino acids. CDR3 in DNA: TGCGCCAGCAGCCCCGGGTGGCCGGGGGAGACCCAGTACTTC. Translated, it gives CASSPGWPGETQYF.

The chain uses TRBV9 and TRBJ2-1; D uncertain. CDR3 length equals 13 residues. Looked up from germline, CDR1 is SGDLS and CDR2 is YYNGEE. Between the trimmed V and J ends, which lost 2 bases and 5 bases, there was a span of 8 bases. The CDR3 protein is CASSVSPNNEQFF. DNA of the CDR3: TGTGCCAGCAGCGTTAGCCCTAACAATGAGCAGTTCTTC.

V is TRBV7-6 and J is TRBJ1-3; 9 bases are shared with TRBD1. The V gene's germline CDR1 is SGHVS and CDR2 FNYEAQ. The junction had 5 bases not matched to a gene; V was cut back by 4 bases and J by 4 bases. This CDR3 spans 15 amino acids. The CDR3 region is CASSSHRGRGNTIYF. Here the CDR3 DNA reads TGTGCCAGCAGCTCCCACAGGGGGCGGGGAAACACCATATATTTT.

This chain connects TRBV10-3 to TRBJ2-2; 8 bases fit TRBD1. V gave up 4 bases and J gave up 8 bases; unmatched junction bases: 9. CDR1 and CDR2 from the germline V gene are ENHRY and SYGVKD. The CDR3 sequence is 15 residues long. The CDR3 region is CAISGVGTGEGELFF. As DNA, the CDR3 is TGTGCCATCAGTGGGGTCGGGACAGGCGAGGGGGAGCTGTTTTTT.

This clone was observed a few times. The CDR3 coding sequence is TGTGCCACCAAAGGCAGGGATCCTACTCAGCCCCAGCATTTT. Translating gives CATKGRDPTQPQHF. The chain couples TRBV28 to TRBJ1-5, with TRBD1 as a possible D gene (5 bases). Per the germline V gene, CDR1 is MDHEN and CDR2 is SYDVKM. V gave up 10 bases and J gave up 6 bases, with 19 bases separating them. This CDR3 region has 14 residues.

This sequence joins TRBV27 and TRBJ2-7, with 9 bases aligning to TRBD1. Germline V lookup: CDR1 MNHEY, CDR2 SMNVEV (reference sequence). The CDR3 covers 15 residues. V gave up 4 bases and J gave up 1 base; unmatched junction bases: 5. The CDR3 DNA follows: TGTGCCAGCAGTTCTACCGGGACAGGGTCCTACGAGCAGTACTTC. Its translation: CASSSTGTGSYEQYF.

The gene calls are TRBV7-8 and TRBJ1-2, with no clear D. Trimming took off 5 bases at V and 3 bases at J, with 13 bases between the two ends. There are 14 residues in the CDR3. CDR1 and CDR2 (germline): SGHVS, FQNEAQ. DNA for the CDR3: TGTGCCAGCAGCGCCCTGGGCACCTACTATGGCTACACCTTC. This sequence encodes CASSALGTYYGYTF.